These 3 T cell receptor beta chains were sequenced from one sample in a study of shared clonotypes between healthy human individuals. It was CD45RO-negative cells, positively selected for CCR7, that made up naive CD8 cells, with terminally differentiated effector memory CD45RA+ cells excluded. Sequencing was performed with immunoSEQ multiplex PCR; in TCRdb, only in-frame clones are kept and a portion is missing. The sample carries 560,000 or so clones, 95% to 96% recorded once. Sequenced material: naive CD8+ T cells sorted from blood. The origin of the receptors is a woman aged 30 to 39 in good health.

The V and J genes are TRBV9 and TRBJ1-4; 12 bases align to TRBD1. Germline-derived CDR1 and CDR2 are SGDLS and YYNGEE. V trimming: 3 bases; J trimming: 3 bases; junction bases outside the gene matches: 6. The length of the CDR3 is 17 residues. The CDR3 coding sequence is TGTGCCAGCAGCGCCTGGGACAGGGGGCCACCTAATGAAAAACTGTTTTTT. It encodes CASSAWDRGPPNEKLFF.

This sequence joins TRBV28 and TRBJ1-5, with 7 bases lining up with TRBD1. V lost 3 bases to trimming and J lost 0 bases; unmatched junction nucleotides: 8. Germline V gene data show CDR1 as MDHEN and CDR2 as SYDVKM. The CDR3 extends over 17 amino acids. The CDR3 DNA follows: TGTGCCAGCAGTTTCGACAGGGAGGGCCATAGCAATCAGCCCCAGCATTTT. It specifies CASSFDREGHSNQPQHF. Together with reference TRBV28 and TRBJ1-5, the CDR3 gives the full variable domain: DVKVTQSSRYLVKRTGEKVFLECVQDMDHENMFWYRQDPGLGLRLIYFSYDVKMKEKGDIPEGYSVSREKKERFSLILESASTNQTSMYLCASSFDREGHSNQPQHFGDGTRLSIL.

The chain employs TRBV7-9 and TRBJ1-5; 7 positions agree with TRBD1. This CDR3 has 14 residues. With V trimmed by 4 bases and J by 5 bases, 5 bases remained unmatched. Germline V gene data show CDR1 as SEHNR and CDR2 as FQNEAQ (reference sequence). CDR3 DNA sequence: TGTGCCAGCAGCTCGACAGGGAGTCATCAGCCCCAGCATTTT. Encoded protein: CASSSTGSHQPQHF.